These 18 T cell receptor beta chains were sequenced from one sample in a study of blood T cell repertoires in COVID-19. Assay: immunoSEQ multiplex PCR; the TCRdb copy retains only in-frame clones and omits some. The sample lists about 130,000 clones; more than 70% were seen once. Sequences were obtained from peripheral blood. Receptors were obtained from a woman older than 75 with acute or convalescent COVID-19.

The rearrangement uses TRBV3-1 (or the pseudogene TRBV3-2) and TRBJ2-2, with D perhaps TRBD2 (5 bases). Germline values: CDR1 LGHDT, CDR2 YNNKEL (reference sequence). The V gene lost 10 bases and the J gene lost 5 bases, with 11 bases spanning the gap. The CDR3 has 12 residues. The CDR3 DNA reads as TGTGCCACCACTAGGACGACCGGGGAGCTGTTTTTT. As protein: CATTRTTGELFF.

V and J are TRBV9 and TRBJ1-2; D uncertain. The CDR3 runs 14 residues. Germline CDR1 SGDLS, CDR2 YYNGEE. Trimming took 0 bases from V and 3 from J, leaving 9 bases between them. The CDR3 spells CASSVDQADYGYTF. The CDR3 nucleotides read TGTGCCAGCAGCGTAGACCAAGCGGACTATGGCTACACCTTC.

This chain uses TRBV21-1 with TRBJ2-5; TRBD1 is the table's D call and was not checked against the DNA. TRBV21-1 is deemed a pseudogene. The CDR3 runs 9 residues. The CDR3 DNA follows: TGTGCCAGCAGCAGGGGGCCGTACTTC. Amino acid sequence: CASSRGPYF.

The chain has TRBV6-2 or TRBV6-3 and TRBJ2-2; 8 nucleotides align to TRBD1. The CDR3 is made up of 17 amino acids. After removal of 0 bases from V and 5 bases from J, the junction contained 8 bases not matched to a gene. Germline loops: CDR1 MNHEY, CDR2 SVGEGT. The CDR3 loop reads CASSYSTGAGTTGELFF. In nucleotides, the CDR3 is TGTGCCAGCAGTTACTCGACAGGGGCAGGAACTACCGGGGAGCTGTTTTTT.

This clone was recorded only once. The CDR3 sequence is CASRGTGLGAFF. DNA for the CDR3: TGTGCCAGCAGGGGAACAGGTCTGGGGGCTTTCTTT. The chain carries TRBV2 and TRBJ1-1; D is possibly TRBD1 (5 bases). Trimming left V 6 bases short and J 11 bases short, with 16 bases between. The CDR3 covers 12 residues. In germline, CDR1 is SNHLY, CDR2 FYNNEI.

This clone occurred a few times. The genes are TRBV6-5 and TRBJ1-6; 7 bases line up with TRBD1. CDR1 is MNHEY, CDR2 SVGAGI, per germline. CDR3 length: 15 amino acids. The junction had 8 bases not matched to a gene; V was cut back by 6 bases and J by 6 bases. CDR3 sequence (DNA): TGTGCCAGCAGCCTAAAGACAGGGCCTAATTCACCCCTCCACTTT. This sequence encodes CASSLKTGPNSPLHF.

This sequence joins TRBV7-2 and TRBJ2-2; TRBD2 agrees at 11 bases. This CDR3 has 17 residues. Trimming took 1 base from V and 2 from J; bases not matched to a gene: 3. Germline CDR1 SGHTA, CDR2 FQGNSA. CDR3: CASSLVGLAVNTGELFF. CDR3 DNA sequence: TGTGCCAGCAGCTTAGTGGGACTAGCGGTCAACACCGGGGAGCTGTTTTTT.

This clone was picked up one time. V usage is TRBV6-4 and J usage is TRBJ2-1; D gene unclear. Germline V gene data show CDR1 as MRHNA and CDR2 as SNTAGT. The CDR3 has 14 amino acids. Deletions cut 3 bases from V and 9 bases from J, with 15 bases between. The CDR3 spells CASSELGSTGEQFF. The CDR3 nucleotides are TGTGCCAGCAGTGAATTAGGAAGTACGGGTGAGCAGTTCTTC.

This chain links TRBV6-5 with TRBJ1-1; D gene uncertain. Germline V gene data show CDR1 as MNHEY and CDR2 as SVGAGI. The CDR3 has 14 amino acids. V lost 4 bases, J lost 0 bases, and 9 bases lay in between. The CDR3 nucleotides are TGTGCCAGCAGTTTACAGCCGATGAACACTGAAGCTTTCTTT. It encodes CASSLQPMNTEAFF.

The sample holds a few counts of this clone. The chain recombines TRBV28 with TRBJ2-1; no clear D. V was clipped by 8 bases and J by 0 bases, with 11 bases between them. This CDR3 has 14 amino acids. Germline CDR1 MDHEN, CDR2 SYDVKM. The CDR3 protein is CASRQIYSYNEQFF. The CDR3 nucleotides are TGTGCCAGCCGTCAGATTTACTCCTACAATGAGCAGTTCTTC. The full variable domain, completed using reference TRBV28 and TRBJ2-1, is DVKVTQSSRYLVKRTGEKVFLECVQDMDHENMFWYRQDPGLGLRLIYFSYDVKMKEKGDIPEGYSVSREKKERFSLILESASTNQTSMYLCASRQIYSYNEQFFGPGTRLTVL.

The chain recombines TRBV10-1 with TRBJ1-5; TRBD1 agrees at 7 bases. V shed 5 bases and J 6 bases; nucleotides not matched to a gene: 7. CDR3 size: 14 residues. Germline V gene lookup returns CDR1 WNHNN and CDR2 SYGVQD (reference sequence). The CDR3 here is CASSQGGAGQPQHF. CDR3 DNA sequence: TGCGCCAGCAGTCAAGGGGGCGCGGGTCAGCCCCAGCATTTT.

This chain links TRBV4-3 with TRBJ1-4; D ambiguous. Germline CDR1 reads LGHNA; CDR2 reads YSLEER. The CDR3 extends over 13 amino acids. The V gene lost 0 bases and the J gene lost 13 bases, with 12 bases spanning the gap. CDR3 sequence (DNA): TGCGCCAGCAGCCAAGAAGAGAGTAGCGCACTGTTTTTT. Its protein is CASSQEESSALFF.

The chain links TRBV29-1 to TRBJ1-5, with TRBD1 matching over 7 bases. Germline CDR1 reads SQVTM; CDR2 reads ANQGSEA. J gave up 2 bases and V 8 bases, and 9 bases lay outside the gene matches. The CDR3 totals 14 residues. CDR3 coding DNA: TGCAGCTATGTACAGGGGAATGGCAATCAGCCCCAGCATTTT. Translation: CSYVQGNGNQPQHF.

The DNA of the CDR3 is TGTGCCAGTAGGGGCAGACCGAACACTGAAGCTTTCTTT. Amino acid sequence: CASRGRPNTEAFF. The genes are TRBV19 and TRBJ1-1; no firm D call. The CDR3 has 13 amino acids. Per germline, CDR1 LNHDA and CDR2 SQIVND (reference sequence). The V gene lost 6 bases and the J gene lost 1 base, with 9 bases spanning the gap.

The chain couples TRBV7-9 to TRBJ1-1, with no clear D. The ends were cut back, 0 bases at V and 10 bases at J, with 18 bases in the middle. Germline V gene lookup returns CDR1 SEHNR and CDR2 FQNEAQ (reference sequence). The CDR3 extends over 15 amino acids. CDR3 in DNA: TGTGCCAGCAGCTTAGCGCAGTTCGGCGAGGTGACAGCTTTCTTT. Translated: CASSLAQFGEVTAFF.

This clone was picked up one time. This sequence joins TRBV3-1 (or the pseudogene TRBV3-2) and TRBJ2-5; 11 bases agree with TRBD2. V was clipped by 6 bases and J by 9 bases; unmatched bases: 12. This CDR3 is 15 amino acids long. CDR1 is LGHDT and CDR2 is YNNKEL in the germline V gene (reference sequence). This chain's CDR3 is CASRRLAGGPGSQYF. DNA for the CDR3: TGTGCCAGCAGACGTTTAGCGGGAGGGCCTGGCTCCCAGTACTTC.

This clone came up a few times. The V and J genes are TRBV28 and TRBJ2-7, with TRBD2 matching over 7 bases. Trimming took 3 bases from V and 0 from J; bases not matched to a gene: 17. The CDR3 loop spans 19 amino acids. Germline loops: CDR1 MDHEN, CDR2 SYDVKM. This chain's CDR3 is CASSLYLGLYSPVSYEQYF. For the CDR3, the DNA is TGTGCCAGCAGTTTGTATCTGGGACTATATTCCCCCGTCTCCTACGAGCAGTACTTC.

The chain recombines TRBV7-2 with TRBJ2-3; D possibly corresponds to TRBD1 (5 bases). Germline V CDR1 and CDR2: SGHTA, FQGNSA. V was clipped by 1 base and J by 3 bases, with 11 bases between them. This CDR3 spans 15 amino acids. The CDR3 nucleotides are TGTGCCAGCAGCTTAGAAGGACATCCTACAGATACGCAGTATTTT. Translation gives CASSLEGHPTDTQYF.